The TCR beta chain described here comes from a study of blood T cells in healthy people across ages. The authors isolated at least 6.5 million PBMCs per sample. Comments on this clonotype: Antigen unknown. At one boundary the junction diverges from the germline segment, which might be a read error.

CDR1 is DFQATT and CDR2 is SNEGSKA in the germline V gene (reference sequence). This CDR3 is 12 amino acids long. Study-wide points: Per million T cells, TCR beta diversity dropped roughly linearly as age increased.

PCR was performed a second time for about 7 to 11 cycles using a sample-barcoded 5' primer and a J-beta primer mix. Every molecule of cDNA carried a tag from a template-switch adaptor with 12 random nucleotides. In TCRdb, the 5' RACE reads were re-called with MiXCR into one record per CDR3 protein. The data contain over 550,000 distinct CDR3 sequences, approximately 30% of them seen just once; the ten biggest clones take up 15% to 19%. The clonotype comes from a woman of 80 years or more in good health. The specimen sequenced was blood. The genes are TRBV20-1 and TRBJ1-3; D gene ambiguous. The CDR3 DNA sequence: TGCAGTGCTAGAGGCCCTGGAAACACCGTATATTTT. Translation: CSARGPGNTVYF.